This T cell receptor (beta chain) was identified in a study of cytomegalovirus exposure and HLA in healthy donors. Broader study findings: Associated with cytomegalovirus, according to the listing, were 150 to 200 TCR beta chains. High specificity and sensitivity for cytomegalovirus status were reported for the classifier.

Germline V gene data show CDR1 as MNHEY and CDR2 as SMNVEV (reference sequence). The CDR3 loop spans 14 amino acids. V gave up 7 bases and J gave up 0 bases, with 11 bases separating them. Clones were read by immunoSEQ multiplex PCR, and TCRdb kept only the in-frame ones, dropping some. The sample records some 320,000 clones, approximately 90% being singletons. Remarks on this clone: The antigen remains unidentified.

The donors belonged to the approximately 120-subject validation cohort, separate from the roughly 700-subject first cohort. The chain couples TRBV27 to TRBJ2-3; either TRBD1 or TRBD2 may supply D (5 bases each). The clonotype originates from a woman in her twenties or thirties in good health and CMV-seropositive. Sequencing was done on a sample of PBMCs. CDR3 sequence reads: CASTWGSSTDTQYF. Here the CDR3 DNA reads TGTGCCAGCACTTGGGGGTCTAGCACAGATACGCAGTATTTT.